The T cell receptor (beta chain) under discussion was sequenced for a study of blood T cell repertoires in COVID-19. Study-wide background: COVID-19 samples from acute and convalescent phases originated in the United States, Italy and Spain. T cells, B-cell-depleted T cells, or PBMCs supplied cDNA or gDNA.

With V trimmed by 6 bases and J by 6 bases, 13 bases remained unmatched. Germline CDR1 reads SGHNT; CDR2 reads YENEEA. This CDR3 has 17 residues. Per the study methods: The assay estimated nucleated cells by amplifying reference gene primers. The repertoire was sequenced with immunoSEQ multiplex PCR; TCRdb's copy has only in-frame clones and lacks some. The D gene and trimming were derived from the DNA, and the V and J assignments and clone size from that table. The sample carries under 200,000 clones, over 75% recorded once. This clone was detected only a few times. J is TRBJ2-1 and V is TRBV11-3, with 11 bases fitting TRBD2. The clonotype was recovered from a woman aged 80 or older with acute or convalescent COVID-19. Sequencing was carried out using peripheral blood. CDR3 in DNA: TGTGCCAGCAGTTTTTCCCTGAGGCTAGCGGGAGGCAATGAGCAGTTCTTC. This gives the protein CASSFSLRLAGGNEQFF.